This T cell receptor beta chain appears in the sequencing data of a study of T cell responses to AZD1222 COVID-19 vaccine. Study results and limitations: Mostly white British, mostly female donors; authors suggested clonal diversity may be underestimated. Within unmutated variant regions lay the reported targets of nearly half of spike-specific TCRs.

Profiled with immunoSEQ multiplex PCR; TCRdb holds only in-frame clones, not every one. The data contain approximately 220,000 clones, roughly 91% of them singletons. As concerns this clone: The target antigen is unknown.

The specimen comprised peripheral blood, sampled on day 0 of MenACWY control vaccination. The receptor was derived from an adult in good health.

CDR3 in DNA: TGTGCCAGCAGCCCGACAGGTACCGAGCAGTACTTC. Protein: CASSPTGTEQYF. This rearrangement joins TRBV4-2 to TRBJ2-7; possibly TRBD1 for D (6 bases). V was pared by 4 bases and J by 6 bases, with 10 bases between. The CDR3 spans 12 residues. Looked up from germline, CDR1 is LGHNA and CDR2 is YNFKEQ.